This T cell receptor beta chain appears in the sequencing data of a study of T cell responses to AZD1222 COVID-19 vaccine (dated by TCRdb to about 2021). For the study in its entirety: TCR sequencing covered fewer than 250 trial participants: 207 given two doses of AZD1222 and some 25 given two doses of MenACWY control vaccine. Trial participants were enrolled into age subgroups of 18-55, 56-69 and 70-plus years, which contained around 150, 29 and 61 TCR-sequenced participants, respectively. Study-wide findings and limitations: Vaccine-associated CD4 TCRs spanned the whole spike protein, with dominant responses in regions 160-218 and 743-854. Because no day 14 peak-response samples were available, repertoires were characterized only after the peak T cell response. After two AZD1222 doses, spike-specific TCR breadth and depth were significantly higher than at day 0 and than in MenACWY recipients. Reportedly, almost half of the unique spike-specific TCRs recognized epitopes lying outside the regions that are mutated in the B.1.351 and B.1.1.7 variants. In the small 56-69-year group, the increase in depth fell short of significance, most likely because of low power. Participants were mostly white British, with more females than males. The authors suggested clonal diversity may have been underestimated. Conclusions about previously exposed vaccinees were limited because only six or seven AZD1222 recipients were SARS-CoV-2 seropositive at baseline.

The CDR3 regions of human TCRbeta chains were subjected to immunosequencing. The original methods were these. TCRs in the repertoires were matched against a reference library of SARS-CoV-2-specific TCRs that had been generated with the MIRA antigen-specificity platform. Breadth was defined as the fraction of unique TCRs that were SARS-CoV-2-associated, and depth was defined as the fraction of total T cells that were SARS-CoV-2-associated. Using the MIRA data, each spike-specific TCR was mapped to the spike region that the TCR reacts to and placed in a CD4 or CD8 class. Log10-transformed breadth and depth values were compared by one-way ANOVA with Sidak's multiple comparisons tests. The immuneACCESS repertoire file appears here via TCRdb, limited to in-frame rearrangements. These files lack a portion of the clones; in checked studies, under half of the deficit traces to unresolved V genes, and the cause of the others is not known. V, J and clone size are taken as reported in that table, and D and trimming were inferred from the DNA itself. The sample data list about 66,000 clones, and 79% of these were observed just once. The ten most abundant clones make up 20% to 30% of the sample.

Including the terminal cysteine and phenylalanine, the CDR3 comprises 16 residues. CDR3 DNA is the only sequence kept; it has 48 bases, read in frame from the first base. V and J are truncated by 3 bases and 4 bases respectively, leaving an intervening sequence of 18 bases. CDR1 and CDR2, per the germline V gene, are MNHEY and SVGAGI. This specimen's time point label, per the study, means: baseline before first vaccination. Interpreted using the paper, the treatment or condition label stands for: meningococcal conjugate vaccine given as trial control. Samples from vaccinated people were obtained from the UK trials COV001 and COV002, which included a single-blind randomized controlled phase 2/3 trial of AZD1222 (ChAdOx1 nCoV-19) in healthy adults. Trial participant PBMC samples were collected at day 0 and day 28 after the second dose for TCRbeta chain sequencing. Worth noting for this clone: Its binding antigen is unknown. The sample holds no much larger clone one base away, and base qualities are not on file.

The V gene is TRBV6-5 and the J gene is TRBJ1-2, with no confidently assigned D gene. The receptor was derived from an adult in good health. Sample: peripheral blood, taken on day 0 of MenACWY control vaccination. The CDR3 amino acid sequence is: CASSYKSTVGGYGYTF. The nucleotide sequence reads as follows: TGTGCCAGCAGTTATAAGTCAACGGTGGGCGGCTATGGCTACACCTTC.